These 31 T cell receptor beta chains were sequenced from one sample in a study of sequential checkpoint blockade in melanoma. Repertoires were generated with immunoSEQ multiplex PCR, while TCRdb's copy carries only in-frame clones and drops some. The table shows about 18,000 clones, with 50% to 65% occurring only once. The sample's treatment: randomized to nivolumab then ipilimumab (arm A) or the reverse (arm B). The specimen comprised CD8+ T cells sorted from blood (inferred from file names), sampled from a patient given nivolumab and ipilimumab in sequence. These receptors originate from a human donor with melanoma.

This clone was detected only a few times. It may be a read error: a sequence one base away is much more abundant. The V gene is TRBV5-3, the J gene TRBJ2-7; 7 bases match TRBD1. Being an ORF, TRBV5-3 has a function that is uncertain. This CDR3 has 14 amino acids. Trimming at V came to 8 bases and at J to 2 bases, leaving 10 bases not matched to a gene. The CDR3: CASSPGQDPYEQYF. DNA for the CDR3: TGTGCCAGCAGCCCTGGACAGGATCCCTACGAGCAGTACTTC.

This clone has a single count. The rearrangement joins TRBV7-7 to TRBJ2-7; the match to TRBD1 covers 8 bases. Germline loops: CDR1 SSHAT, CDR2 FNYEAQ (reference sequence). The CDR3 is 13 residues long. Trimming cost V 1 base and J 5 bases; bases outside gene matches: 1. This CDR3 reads CASSLGQGNEQYF. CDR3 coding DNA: TGTGCCAGCAGCTTAGGACAGGGGAACGAGCAGTACTTC.

Written as DNA, the CDR3 is TGTGCCAGCAGCTCCGAGGACAGTCAGTCCTACGAGCAGTACTTC. Amino acid sequence: CASSSEDSQSYEQYF. The chain carries TRBV7-9 and TRBJ2-7, with a possible D match to TRBD1 (6 bases). The V end lost 4 bases, the J end lost 1 base, and 14 bases lay between the germline ends. Germline lookup yields CDR1 SEHNR and CDR2 FQNEAQ (reference sequence). The CDR3 has 15 residues.

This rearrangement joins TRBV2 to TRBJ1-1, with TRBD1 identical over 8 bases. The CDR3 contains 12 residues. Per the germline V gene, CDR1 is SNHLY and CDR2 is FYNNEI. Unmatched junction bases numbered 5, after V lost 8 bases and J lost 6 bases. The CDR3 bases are TGTGCCAGCCTCCAGGGGGCCTCTGAAGCTTTCTTT. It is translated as CASLQGASEAFF. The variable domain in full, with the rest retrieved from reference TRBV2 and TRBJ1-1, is EPEVTQTPSHQVTQMGQEVILRCVPISNHLYFYWYRQILGQKVEFLVSFYNNEISEKSEIFDDQFSVERPDGSNFTLKIRSTKLEDSAMYFCASLQGASEAFFGQGTRLTVV.

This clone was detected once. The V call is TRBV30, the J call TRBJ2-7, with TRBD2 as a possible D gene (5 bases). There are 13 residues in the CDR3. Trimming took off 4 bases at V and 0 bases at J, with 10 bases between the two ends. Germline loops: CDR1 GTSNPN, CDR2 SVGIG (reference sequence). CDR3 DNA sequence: TGTGCCTGGAATGAGGGAAGCTCCTACGAGCAGTACTTC. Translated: CAWNEGSSYEQYF.

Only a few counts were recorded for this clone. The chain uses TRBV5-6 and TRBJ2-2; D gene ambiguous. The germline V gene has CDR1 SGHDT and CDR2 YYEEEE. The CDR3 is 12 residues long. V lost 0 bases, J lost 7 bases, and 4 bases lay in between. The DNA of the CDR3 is TGTGCCAGCAGCTTGGCCGGCGGGGAGCTGTTTTTT. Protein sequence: CASSLAGGELFF.

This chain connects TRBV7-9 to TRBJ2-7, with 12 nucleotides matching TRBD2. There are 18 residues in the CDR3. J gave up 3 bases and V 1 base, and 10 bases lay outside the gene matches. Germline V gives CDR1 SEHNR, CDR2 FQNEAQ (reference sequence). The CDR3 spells CASSLGTSGTFPDYEQYF. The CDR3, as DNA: TGTGCCAGCAGCTTAGGGACTAGCGGGACGTTCCCCGACTACGAGCAGTACTTC.

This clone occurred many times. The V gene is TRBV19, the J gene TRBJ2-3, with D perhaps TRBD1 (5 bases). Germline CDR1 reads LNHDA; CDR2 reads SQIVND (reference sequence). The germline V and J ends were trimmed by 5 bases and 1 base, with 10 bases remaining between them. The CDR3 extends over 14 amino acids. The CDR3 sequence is CASSPGQRTDTQYF. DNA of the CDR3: TGTGCCAGTAGTCCTGGACAACGCACAGATACGCAGTATTTT.

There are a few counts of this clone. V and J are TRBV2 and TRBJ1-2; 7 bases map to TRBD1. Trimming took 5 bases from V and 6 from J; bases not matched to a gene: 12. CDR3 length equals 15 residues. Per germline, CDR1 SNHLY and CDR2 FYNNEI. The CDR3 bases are TGTGCCAGCAGTACCCTCCTGACAGGGAACGATGGCTACACCTTC. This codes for CASSTLLTGNDGYTF.

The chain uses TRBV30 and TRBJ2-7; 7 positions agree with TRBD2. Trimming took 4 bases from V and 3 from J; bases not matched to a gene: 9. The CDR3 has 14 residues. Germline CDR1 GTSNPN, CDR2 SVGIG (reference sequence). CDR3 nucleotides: TGTGCCTGGACGAAGGGAGGGCGGAACTACGAGCAGTACTTC. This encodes CAWTKGGRNYEQYF.

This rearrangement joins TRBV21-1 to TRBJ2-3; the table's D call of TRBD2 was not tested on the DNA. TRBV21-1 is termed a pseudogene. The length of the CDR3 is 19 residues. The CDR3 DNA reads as TGTGCCAGCAGCACCCTGAGACGGCTAGCGGGATGGGACACAGATACGCAGTATTTT. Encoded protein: CASSTLRRLAGWDTDTQYF.

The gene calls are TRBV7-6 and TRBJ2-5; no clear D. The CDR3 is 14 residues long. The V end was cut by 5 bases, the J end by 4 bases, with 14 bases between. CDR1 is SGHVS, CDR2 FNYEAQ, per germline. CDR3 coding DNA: TGTGCCAGCAGCGCGGAGTTAGGTAGAGAGACCCAGTACTTC. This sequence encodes CASSAELGRETQYF.

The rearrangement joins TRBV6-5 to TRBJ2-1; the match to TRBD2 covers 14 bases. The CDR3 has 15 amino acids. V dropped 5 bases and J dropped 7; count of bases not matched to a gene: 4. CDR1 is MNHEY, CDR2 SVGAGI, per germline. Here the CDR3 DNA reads TGTGCCAGCAGTGGGACTAGCGGGAGTGGGAATGAGCAGTTCTTC. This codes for CASSGTSGSGNEQFF.

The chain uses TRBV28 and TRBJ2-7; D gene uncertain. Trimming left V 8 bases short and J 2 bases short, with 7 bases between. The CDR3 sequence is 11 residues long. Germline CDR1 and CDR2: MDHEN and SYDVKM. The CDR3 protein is CASAETYEQYF. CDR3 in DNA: TGTGCCAGCGCAGAAACCTACGAGCAGTACTTC.

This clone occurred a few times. CDR3 in DNA: TGTGCCAGCAGCCCACAGGACACCGGGTATAACGAGCAGTACTTC. Protein product: CASSPQDTGYNEQYF. V is TRBV5-4 and J is TRBJ2-7, with TRBD1 as a possible D gene (5 bases). The germline V gene encodes CDR1 SGHNT and CDR2 YYREEE (reference sequence). There are 15 residues in the CDR3. V was trimmed by 4 bases and J by 5 bases, leaving 19 bases between them.

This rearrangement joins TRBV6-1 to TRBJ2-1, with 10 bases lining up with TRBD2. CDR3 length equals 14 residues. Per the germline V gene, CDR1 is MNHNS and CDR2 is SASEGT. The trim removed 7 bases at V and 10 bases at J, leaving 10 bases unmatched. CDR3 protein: CASTWLAGEAEQFF. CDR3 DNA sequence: TGTGCCAGCACCTGGCTAGCGGGGGAGGCGGAGCAGTTCTTC.

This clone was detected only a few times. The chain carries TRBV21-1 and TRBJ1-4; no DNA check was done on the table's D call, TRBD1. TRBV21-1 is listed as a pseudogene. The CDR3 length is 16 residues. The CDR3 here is CASSKEHTGVNEKLFF. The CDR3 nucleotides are TGTGCCAGCAGCAAAGAACACACAGGGGTTAATGAAAAACTGTTTTTT.

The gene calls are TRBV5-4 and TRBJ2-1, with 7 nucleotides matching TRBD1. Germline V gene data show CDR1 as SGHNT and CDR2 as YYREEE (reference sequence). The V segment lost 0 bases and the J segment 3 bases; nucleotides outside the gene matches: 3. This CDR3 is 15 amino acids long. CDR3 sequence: CASSLGDRDYNEQFF. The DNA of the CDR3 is TGTGCCAGCAGCTTGGGAGACAGGGACTACAATGAGCAGTTCTTC.

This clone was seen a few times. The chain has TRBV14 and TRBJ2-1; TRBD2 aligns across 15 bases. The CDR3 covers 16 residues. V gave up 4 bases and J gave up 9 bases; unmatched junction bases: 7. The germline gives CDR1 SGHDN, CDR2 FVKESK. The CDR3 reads CASSLLTGLAGGEQFF. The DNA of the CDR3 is TGTGCCAGCAGCCTTTTAACGGGACTAGCGGGGGGTGAGCAGTTCTTC. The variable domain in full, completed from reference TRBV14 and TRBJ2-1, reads EAGVTQFPSHSVIEKGQTVTLRCDPISGHDNLYWYRRVMGKEIKFLLHFVKESKQDESGMPNNRFLAERTGGTYSTLKVQPAELEDSGVYFCASSLLTGLAGGEQFFGPGTRLTVL.

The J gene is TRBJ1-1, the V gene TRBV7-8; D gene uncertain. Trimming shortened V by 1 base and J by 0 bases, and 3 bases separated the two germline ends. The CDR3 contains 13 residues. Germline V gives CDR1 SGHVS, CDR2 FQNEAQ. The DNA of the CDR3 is TGTGCCAGCAGCTTAGGTATGAACACTGAAGCTTTCTTT. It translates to CASSLGMNTEAFF.

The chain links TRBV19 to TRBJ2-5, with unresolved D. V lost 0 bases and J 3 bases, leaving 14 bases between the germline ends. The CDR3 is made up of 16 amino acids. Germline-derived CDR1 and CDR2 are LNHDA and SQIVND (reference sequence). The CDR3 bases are TGTGCCAGTAGTATAGATCTTAGCTCGGCAGAAGAGACCCAGTACTTC. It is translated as CASSIDLSSAEETQYF.

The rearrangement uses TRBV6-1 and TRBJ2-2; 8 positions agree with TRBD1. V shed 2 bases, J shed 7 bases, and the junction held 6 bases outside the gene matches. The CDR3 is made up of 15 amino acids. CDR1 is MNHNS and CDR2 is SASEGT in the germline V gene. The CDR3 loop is CASSEQTGAGGELFF. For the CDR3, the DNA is TGTGCCAGCAGTGAACAGACAGGGGCGGGCGGGGAGCTGTTTTTT.

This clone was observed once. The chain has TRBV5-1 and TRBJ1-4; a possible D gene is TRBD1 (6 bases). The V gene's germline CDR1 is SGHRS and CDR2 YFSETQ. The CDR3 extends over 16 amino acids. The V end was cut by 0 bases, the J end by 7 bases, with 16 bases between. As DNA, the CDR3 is TGCGCCAGCAGCTTGGACCTTGGGCAGGGGCGTGAAAAACTGTTTTTT. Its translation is CASSLDLGQGREKLFF.

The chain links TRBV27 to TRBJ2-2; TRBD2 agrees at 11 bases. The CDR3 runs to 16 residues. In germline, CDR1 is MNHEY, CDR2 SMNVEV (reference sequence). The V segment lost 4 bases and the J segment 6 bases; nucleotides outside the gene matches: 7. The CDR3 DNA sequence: TGTGCCAGCAGTTCAGTATTAGCGGGAGGGCCCGGGGAGCTGTTTTTT. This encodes CASSSVLAGGPGELFF.

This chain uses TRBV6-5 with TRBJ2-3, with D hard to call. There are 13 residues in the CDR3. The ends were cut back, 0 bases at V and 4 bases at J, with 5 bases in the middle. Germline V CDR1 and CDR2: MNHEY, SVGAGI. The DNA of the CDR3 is TGTGCCAGCAGTTACTCGTATTCAGATACGCAGTATTTT. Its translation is CASSYSYSDTQYF.

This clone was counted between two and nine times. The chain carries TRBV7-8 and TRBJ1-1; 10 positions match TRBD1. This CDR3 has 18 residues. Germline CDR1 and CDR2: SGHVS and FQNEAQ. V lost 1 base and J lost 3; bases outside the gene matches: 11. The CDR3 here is CASSLGLAAGQGYTEAFF. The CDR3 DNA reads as TGTGCCAGCAGCTTAGGGCTCGCGGCGGGACAGGGGTACACTGAAGCTTTCTTT.

CDR3 bases: TGTGCCAGCAGTTACGAAGTCGGGGGATATGGCTACACCTTC. Translated, it gives CASSYEVGGYGYTF. The chain has TRBV6-4 and TRBJ1-2, with a possible D match to TRBD1 (5 bases). Trimming left V 5 bases short and J 5 bases short, with 15 bases between. Germline loops: CDR1 MRHNA, CDR2 SNTAGT. The CDR3 runs 14 residues.

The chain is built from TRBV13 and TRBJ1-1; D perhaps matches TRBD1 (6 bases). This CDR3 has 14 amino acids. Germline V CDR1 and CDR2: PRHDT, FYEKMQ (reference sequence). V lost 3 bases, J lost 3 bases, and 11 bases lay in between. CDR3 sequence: CASSLGGGHTEAFF. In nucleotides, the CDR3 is TGTGCCAGCAGCTTGGGAGGGGGGCACACTGAAGCTTTCTTT.

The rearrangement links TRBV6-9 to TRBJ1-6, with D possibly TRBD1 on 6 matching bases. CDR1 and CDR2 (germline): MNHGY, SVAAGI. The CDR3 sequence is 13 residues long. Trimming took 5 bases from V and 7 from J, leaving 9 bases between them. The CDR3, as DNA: TGTGCCAGCAGTCTACAGGGAAATTCACCCCTCCACTTT. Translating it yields CASSLQGNSPLHF.

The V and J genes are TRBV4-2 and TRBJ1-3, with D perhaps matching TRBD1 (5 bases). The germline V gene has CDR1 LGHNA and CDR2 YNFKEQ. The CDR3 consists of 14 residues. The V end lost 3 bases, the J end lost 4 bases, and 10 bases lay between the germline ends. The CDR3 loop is CASSQEGVGNTIYF. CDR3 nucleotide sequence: TGTGCCAGCAGCCAGGAAGGGGTCGGAAACACCATATATTTT.

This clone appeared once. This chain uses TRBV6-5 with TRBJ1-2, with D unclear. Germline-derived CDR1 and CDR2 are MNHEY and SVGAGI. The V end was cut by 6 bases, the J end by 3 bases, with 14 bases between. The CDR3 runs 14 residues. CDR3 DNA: TGTGCCAGCAGCCCGGTTGGCAGCGACTATGGCTACACCTTC. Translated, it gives CASSPVGSDYGYTF.